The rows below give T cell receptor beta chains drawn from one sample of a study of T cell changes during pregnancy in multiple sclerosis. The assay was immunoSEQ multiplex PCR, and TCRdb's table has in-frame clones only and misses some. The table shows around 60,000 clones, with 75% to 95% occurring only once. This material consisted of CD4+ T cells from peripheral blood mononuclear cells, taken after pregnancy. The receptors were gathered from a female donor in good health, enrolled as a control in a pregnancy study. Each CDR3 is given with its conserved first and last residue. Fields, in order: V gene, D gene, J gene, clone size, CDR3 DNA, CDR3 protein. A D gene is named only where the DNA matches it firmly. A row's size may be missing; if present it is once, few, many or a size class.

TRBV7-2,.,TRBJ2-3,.,TGTGCCAGCAGCCCGTACAGAAACACAGATACGCAGTATTTT,CASSPYRNTDTQYF
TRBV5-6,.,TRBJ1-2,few,TGTGCCAGCAGCGTGGGGCCTTCTAACTATGGCTACACCTTC,CASSVGPSNYGYTF
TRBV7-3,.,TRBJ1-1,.,TGTGCCAGCAGCTTCGCCAGGGGATCCTCGGCTTTCTTT,CASSFARGSSAFF
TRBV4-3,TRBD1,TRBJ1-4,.,TGCGCCAGCAGCCAAGAGTACAGGGGTGAAAAACTGTTTTTT,CASSQEYRGEKLFF
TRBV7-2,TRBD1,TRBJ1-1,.,TGTGCCAGCAGCGAGGGGACAGGGGGCCGCACTGAAGCTTTCTTT,CASSEGTGGRTEAFF
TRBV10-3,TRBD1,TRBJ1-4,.,TGTGCCATCAGGAAAGACAGGGACGAAAAACTGTTTTTT,CAIRKDRDEKLFF
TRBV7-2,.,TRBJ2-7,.,TGTGCCAGCAGCTCTTCCGGGACTGGTCCCTACGAGCAGTACTTC,CASSSSGTGPYEQYF
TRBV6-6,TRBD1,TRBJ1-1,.,TGTGCCAGCACCTACGACAGGGCAACGGCTGAAGCTTTCTTT,CASTYDRATAEAFF
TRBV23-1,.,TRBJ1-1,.,TGCGCCAGCAGTCAATCGAAGGTTGGACAGACGAAGAACACTGAAGCTTTCTTT,CASSQSKVGQTKNTEAFF
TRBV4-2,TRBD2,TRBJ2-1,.,TGTGCCAGCAGCCAGCCCAGGGAGGGACTAGCGGCCAATGAGCAGTTCTTC,CASSQPREGLAANEQFF
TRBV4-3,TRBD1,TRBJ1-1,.,TGCGCCAGCAGCCAAGTAGGGACAGGGGCGGTGAACACTGAAGCTTTCTTT,CASSQVGTGAVNTEAFF
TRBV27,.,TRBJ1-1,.,TGTGCCAGCAGTTTATCGAGGGTTGTCGAGAACACTGAAGCTTTCTTT,CASSLSRVVENTEAFF
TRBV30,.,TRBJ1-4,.,TGTGCCTGGAGTGTACTGACCCCAGGGGAAAAACTGTTTTTT,CAWSVLTPGEKLFF
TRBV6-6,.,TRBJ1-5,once,TGTGCCAGCAGCGGACAGCTTAGCAATCAGCCCCAGCATTTT,CASSGQLSNQPQHF
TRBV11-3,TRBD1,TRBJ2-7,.,TGTGCCAGCAGCATGTTACCGGGACAGTCCTACGAGCAGTACTTC,CASSMLPGQSYEQYF
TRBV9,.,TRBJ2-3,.,TGTGCCAGCAGCGTAAGCAGCACGGGGGGCAGGGGCACAGATACGCAGTATTTT,CASSVSSTGGRGTDTQYF
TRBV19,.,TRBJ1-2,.,TGTGCCAGTAGTATTCAGGGAAACTATGGCTACACCTTC,CASSIQGNYGYTF
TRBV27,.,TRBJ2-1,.,TGTGCCAGCAGTTTTGATCGGAGCTCCTACAATGAGCAGTTCTTC,CASSFDRSSYNEQFF
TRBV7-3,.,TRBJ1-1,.,TGTGCCAGCAGCCGACAGGACACTGAAGCTTTCTTT,CASSRQDTEAFF
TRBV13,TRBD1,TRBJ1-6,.,TGTGCCAGCAGCACAAGGACAGGGGTTAATTCACCCCTCCACTTT,CASSTRTGVNSPLHF
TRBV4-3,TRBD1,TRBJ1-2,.,TGCGCCAGCAGCCAAGGGGACAGGTTGAACTATGGCTACACCTTC,CASSQGDRLNYGYTF
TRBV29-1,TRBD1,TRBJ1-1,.,TGCAGCGCCTCGGGACAGATGAACACTGAAGCTTTCTTT,CSASGQMNTEAFF
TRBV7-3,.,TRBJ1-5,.,TGTGCCAGCAGCTTACAAGGGGCTATGGATCAGCCCCAGCATTTT,CASSLQGAMDQPQHF
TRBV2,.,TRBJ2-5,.,TGTGCCAGTTCTAGACTAGGTCTAGAGACCCAGTACTTC,CASSRLGLETQYF
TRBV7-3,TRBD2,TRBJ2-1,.,TGTGCCAGCGGGGGAGCGGGGGCCTACAATGAGCAGTTCTTC,CASGGAGAYNEQFF
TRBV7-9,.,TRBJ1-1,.,TGTGCCAGCAGCTTACAGCTCGTGGACAGCGAAGCTTTCTTT,CASSLQLVDSEAFF
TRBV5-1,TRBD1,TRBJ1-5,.,TGCGCCAGCAAAACAGATACCGGGGACAGGGTTAGCAATCAGCCCCAGCATTTT,CASKTDTGDRVSNQPQHF
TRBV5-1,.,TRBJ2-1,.,TGCGCCAGCAGCTTGGGTGACAGCGTTACTTACAATGAGCAGTTCTTC,CASSLGDSVTYNEQFF
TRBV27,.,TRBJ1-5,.,TGTGCCAGCAGTTCCAGTATAAATAGCAATCAGCCCCAGCATTTT,CASSSSINSNQPQHF
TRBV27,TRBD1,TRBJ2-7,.,TGTGCCAGCAGTGGACAGGTTTCGGGTGGTGGTTACGAGCAGTACTTC,CASSGQVSGGGYEQYF
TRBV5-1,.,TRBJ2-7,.,TGCGCCAGCAGCTTTGGGGCAATCCTCTCCTACGAGCAGTACTTC,CASSFGAILSYEQYF
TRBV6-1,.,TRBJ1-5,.,TGTGCCAGCAGTGAAACAAAACAGGGTAGAAAGCCCCAGCATTTT,CASSETKQGRKPQHF
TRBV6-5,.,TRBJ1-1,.,TGTGCCAGCACTCGGGGTAACATGAACACTGAAGCTTTCTTT,CASTRGNMNTEAFF
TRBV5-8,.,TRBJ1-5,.,TGTGCCAGCAGCTTGTTCAGGGGTGGCAATCAGCCCCAGCATTTT,CASSLFRGGNQPQHF
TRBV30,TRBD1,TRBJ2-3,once,TGTGCCTGTCGGACAGGGGTTAGCACAGATACGCAGTATTTT,CACRTGVSTDTQYF
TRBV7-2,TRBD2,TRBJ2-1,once,TGTGCCAGCAGTCTGAGACTAGCGGGGGGTAACAATGAGCAGTTCTTC,CASSLRLAGGNNEQFF
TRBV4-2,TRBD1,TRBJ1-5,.,TGTGCCAGCAGCCTCCGCCAGGGGGACGATCAGCCCCAGCATTTT,CASSLRQGDDQPQHF
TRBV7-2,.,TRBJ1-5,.,TGTGCCAGCAGCTTAGCAGGGGTTGGTCAGCCCCAGCATTTT,CASSLAGVGQPQHF